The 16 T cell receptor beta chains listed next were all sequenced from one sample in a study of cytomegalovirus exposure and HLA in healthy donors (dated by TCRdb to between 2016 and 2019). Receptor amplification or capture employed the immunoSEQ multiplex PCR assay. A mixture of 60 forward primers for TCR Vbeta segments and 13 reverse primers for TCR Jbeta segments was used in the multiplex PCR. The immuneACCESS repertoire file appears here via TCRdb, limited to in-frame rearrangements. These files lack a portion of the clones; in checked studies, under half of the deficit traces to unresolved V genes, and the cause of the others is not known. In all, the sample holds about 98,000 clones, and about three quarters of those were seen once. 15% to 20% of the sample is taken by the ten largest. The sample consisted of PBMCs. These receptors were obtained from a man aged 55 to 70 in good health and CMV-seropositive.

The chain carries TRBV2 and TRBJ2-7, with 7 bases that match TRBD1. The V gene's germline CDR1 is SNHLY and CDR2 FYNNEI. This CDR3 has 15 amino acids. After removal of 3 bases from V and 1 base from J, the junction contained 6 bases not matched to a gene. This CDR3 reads CASSEDRDSSYEQYF. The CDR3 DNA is TGTGCCAGCAGTGAGGACCGGGACAGTTCCTACGAGCAGTACTTC.

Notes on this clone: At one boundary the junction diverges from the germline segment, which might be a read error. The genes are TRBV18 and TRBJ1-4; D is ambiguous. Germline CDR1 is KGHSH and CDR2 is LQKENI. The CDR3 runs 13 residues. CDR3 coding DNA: TGTGCCAGCTCACCCCAGTCTACCGAAAAACTATTTTTT. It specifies CASSPQSTEKLFF.

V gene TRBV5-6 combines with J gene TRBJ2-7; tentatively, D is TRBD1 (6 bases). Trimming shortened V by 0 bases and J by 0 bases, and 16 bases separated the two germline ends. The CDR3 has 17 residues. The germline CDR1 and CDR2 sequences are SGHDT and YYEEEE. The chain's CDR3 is CASSLANGWTDSYEQYF. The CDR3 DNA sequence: TGTGCCAGCAGCTTGGCCAACGGATGGACAGACTCCTACGAGCAGTACTTC.

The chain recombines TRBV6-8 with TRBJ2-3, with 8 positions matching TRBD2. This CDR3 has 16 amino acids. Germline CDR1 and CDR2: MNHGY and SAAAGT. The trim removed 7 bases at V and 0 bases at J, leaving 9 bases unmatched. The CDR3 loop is CASTGGGPSSTDTQYF. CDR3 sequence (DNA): TGTGCCAGCACGGGCGGGGGGCCGTCAAGCACAGATACGCAGTATTTT.

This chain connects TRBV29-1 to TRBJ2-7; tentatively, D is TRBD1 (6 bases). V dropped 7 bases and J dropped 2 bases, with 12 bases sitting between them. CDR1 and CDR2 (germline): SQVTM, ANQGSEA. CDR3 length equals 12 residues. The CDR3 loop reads CSGQTGTYEQYF. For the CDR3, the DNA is TGCAGCGGCCAGACAGGAACCTACGAGCAGTACTTC.

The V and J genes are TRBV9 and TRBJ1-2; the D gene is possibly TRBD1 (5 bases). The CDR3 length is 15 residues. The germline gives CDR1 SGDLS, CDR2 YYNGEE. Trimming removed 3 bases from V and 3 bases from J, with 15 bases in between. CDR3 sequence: CASSANVQGYYGYTF. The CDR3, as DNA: TGTGCCAGCAGCGCTAACGTTCAGGGATACTATGGCTACACCTTC.

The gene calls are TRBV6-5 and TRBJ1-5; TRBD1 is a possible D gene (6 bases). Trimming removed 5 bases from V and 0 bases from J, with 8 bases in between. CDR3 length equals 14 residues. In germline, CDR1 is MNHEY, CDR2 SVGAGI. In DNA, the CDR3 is TGTGCCAGCAGTCCGGACAGTAGCAATCAGCCCCAGCATTTT. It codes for CASSPDSSNQPQHF.

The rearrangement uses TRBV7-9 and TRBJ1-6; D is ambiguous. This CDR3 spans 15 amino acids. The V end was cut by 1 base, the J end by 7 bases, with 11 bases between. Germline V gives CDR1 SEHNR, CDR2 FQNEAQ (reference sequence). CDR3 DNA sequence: TGTGCCAGCAGCTTAGGTGCAGGCCTGAATTCACCCCTCCACTTT. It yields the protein CASSLGAGLNSPLHF.

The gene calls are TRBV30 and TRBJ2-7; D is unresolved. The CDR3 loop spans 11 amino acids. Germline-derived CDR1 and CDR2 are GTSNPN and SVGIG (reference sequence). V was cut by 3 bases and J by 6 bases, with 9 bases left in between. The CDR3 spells CAWSAGGEQYF. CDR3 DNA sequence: TGTGCCTGGAGCGCAGGTGGCGAGCAGTACTTC.

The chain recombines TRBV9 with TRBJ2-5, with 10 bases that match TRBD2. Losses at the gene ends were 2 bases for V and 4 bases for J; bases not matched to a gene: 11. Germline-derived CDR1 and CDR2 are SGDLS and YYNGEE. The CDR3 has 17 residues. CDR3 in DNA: TGTGCCAGCAGCGTTCCACTAGCGGGGAACGCCGGAGAGACCCAGTACTTC. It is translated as CASSVPLAGNAGETQYF.

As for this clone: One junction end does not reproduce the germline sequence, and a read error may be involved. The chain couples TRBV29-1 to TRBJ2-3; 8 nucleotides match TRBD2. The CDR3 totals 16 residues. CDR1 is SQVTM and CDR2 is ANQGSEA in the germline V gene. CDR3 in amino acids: CSVEEVSGAFTDTQYF. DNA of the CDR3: TGCAGCGTCGAAGAAGTTAGCGGGGCGTTCACAGATACGCAGTATTTT.

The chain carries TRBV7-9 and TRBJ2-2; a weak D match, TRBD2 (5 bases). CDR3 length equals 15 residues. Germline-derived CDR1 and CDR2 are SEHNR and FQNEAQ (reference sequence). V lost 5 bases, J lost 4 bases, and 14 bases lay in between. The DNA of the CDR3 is TGTGCCAGCAGCCCCCCCGAGGGTTTCACCGGGGAGCTGTTTTTT. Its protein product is CASSPPEGFTGELFF.

This CDR3 is CASSLADRIYNEQFF. CDR3 coding DNA: TGTGCCAGCAGCTTAGCGGACAGGATCTACAATGAGCAGTTCTTC. J is TRBJ2-1 and V is TRBV7-2, with 7 bases fitting TRBD1. This CDR3 region has 15 residues. Per germline, CDR1 SGHTA and CDR2 FQGNSA. J gave up 3 bases and V 0 bases, and 2 bases lay outside the gene matches.

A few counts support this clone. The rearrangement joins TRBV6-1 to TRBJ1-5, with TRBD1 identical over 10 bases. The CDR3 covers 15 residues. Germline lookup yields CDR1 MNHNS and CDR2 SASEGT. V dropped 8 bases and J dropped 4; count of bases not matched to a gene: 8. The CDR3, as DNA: TGTGCCAGCGCTGACGGGACAGGGGAAAATCAGCCCCAGCATTTT. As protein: CASADGTGENQPQHF.

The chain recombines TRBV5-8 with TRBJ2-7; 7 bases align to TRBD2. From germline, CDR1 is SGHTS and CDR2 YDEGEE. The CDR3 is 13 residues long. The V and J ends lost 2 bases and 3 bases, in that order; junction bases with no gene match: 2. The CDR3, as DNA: TGTGCCAGCAGCTTCGGCGGGGGCTACGAGCAGTACTTC. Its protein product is CASSFGGGYEQYF.

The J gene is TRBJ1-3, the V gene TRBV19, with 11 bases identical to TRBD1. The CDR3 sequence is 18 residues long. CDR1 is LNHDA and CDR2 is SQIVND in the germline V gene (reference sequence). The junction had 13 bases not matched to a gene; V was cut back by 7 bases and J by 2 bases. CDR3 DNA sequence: TGTGCCAGTAAACGGACAGGGGGCGACCTAAGTCCTGGAAACACCATATATTTT. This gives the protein CASKRTGGDLSPGNTIYF. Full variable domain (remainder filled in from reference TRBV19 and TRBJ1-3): DGGITQSPKYLFRKEGQNVTLSCEQNLNHDAMYWYRQDPGQGLRLIYYSQIVNDFQKGDIAEGYSVSREKKESFPLTVTSAQKNPTAFYLCASKRTGGDLSPGNTIYFGEGSWLTVV.